The clone carrying this T cell receptor (beta chain) has a handful of counts. The CDR3 contains 15 residues. CDR1 KGHSH and CDR2 LQKENI come from the germline V gene. Trimming cost V 1 base and J 7 bases, with 11 bases left between them. MiXCR, run by TCRdb on the RT-PCR reads, gives a single entry per CDR3 protein. The data show over 350,000 distinct CDR3 sequences, 16% seen once. This entry comes from a study of patients and donors after allogeneic stem cell transplantation. The source is a human donor who was either an allogeneic HSCT recipient or a stem cell or donor lymphocyte infusion donor (not recorded which). It is not recorded whose cells these are; they may come from a transplant donor. The genes are TRBV18 and TRBJ1-6, with D uncertain. Sample: blood, either unsorted or a sorted T cell fraction (not recorded which). CDR3 bases: TGTGCCAGCTCACCACGGAAGGACCCAAATTCACCCCTCCACTTT. Amino acid sequence: CASSPRKDPNSPLHF.